The sequence of this T cell receptor beta chain was determined in a study of cytomegalovirus exposure and HLA in healthy donors. Study-wide findings and caveats: Listed as cytomegalovirus-associated were around 160 TCR beta chains. A link between a missense DCLRE1C variant and TCR beta V- and J-gene trimming emerged from a later analysis. Across donors, presence/absence analyses took sequencing depth to be roughly uniform.

A remark on this clone: Antigen: not known.

Trimming took off 3 bases at V and 3 bases at J, with 8 bases between the two ends. Germline-derived CDR1 and CDR2 are SEHNR and FQNEAQ (reference sequence). This CDR3 has 13 amino acids. The study ran its PCR with 60 Vbeta and 13 Jbeta primers. The data were produced by immunoSEQ multiplex PCR, yet TCRdb's version contains in-frame clones alone and is incomplete. The sample holds 200,000 or so clones, 75% to 80% seen once. This sequence originates from a woman under 40 in good health and CMV-seropositive. The chain combines TRBV7-9 with TRBJ1-1; D remains unclear. The sample taken for sequencing was PBMCs. The CDR3 sequence is CASSFGGYTEAFF. Here the CDR3 DNA reads TGTGCCAGCAGCTTCGGAGGGTACACTGAAGCTTTCTTT. Together with reference TRBV7-9 and TRBJ1-1, the CDR3 gives the full variable domain: DTGVSQNPRHKITKRGQNVTFRCDPISEHNRLYWYRQTLGQGPEFLTYFQNEAQLEKSRLLSDRFSAERPKGSFSTLEIQRTEQGDSAMYLCASSFGGYTEAFFGQGTRLTVV.